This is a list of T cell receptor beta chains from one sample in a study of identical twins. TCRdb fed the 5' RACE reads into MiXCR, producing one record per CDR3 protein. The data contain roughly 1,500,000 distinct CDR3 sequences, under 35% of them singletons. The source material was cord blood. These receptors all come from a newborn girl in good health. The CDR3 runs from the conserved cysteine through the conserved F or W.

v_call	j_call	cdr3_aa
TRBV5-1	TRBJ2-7	CASSLLGQGFYEQYF
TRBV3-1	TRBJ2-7	CASSQDGSPTYEQYF
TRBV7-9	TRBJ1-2	CASSLPSSLYGYTF
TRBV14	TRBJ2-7	CASSHLRDSYEQYF
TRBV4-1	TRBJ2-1	CASSQDRRGTLLYNEQFF
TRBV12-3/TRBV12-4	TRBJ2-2	CASSFLVPNTGELFF
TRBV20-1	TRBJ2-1	CSARLGGSSYNEQFF
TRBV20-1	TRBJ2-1	CSARDGGQPYNEQFF
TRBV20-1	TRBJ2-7	CSATRTADAYEQYF
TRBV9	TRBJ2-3	CASSVVGGRQGTDTQYF
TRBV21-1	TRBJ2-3	CAWLAGAADTQYF
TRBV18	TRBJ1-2	CASSPRIPTGVNYGYTF
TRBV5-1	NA	CASSLAGGAYYNEQYF
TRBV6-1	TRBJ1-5	CASSEGILNRPQHF
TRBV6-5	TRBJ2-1	CASSYGGGAFNEQFF
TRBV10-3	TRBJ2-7	CAITSGSYEQYF
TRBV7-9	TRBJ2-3	CASSLLHTDTQYF
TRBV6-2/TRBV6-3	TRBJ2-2	CASSYRNRNTGELFF
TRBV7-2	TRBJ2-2	CASSSRNAAGELFF
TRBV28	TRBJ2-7	CASSEGRSYGQYF
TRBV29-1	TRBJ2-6	CSARVWSSGANVLTF
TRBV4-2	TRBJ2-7	CASSQDIVRPSSSYEQYF
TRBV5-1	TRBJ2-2	CASSSPGLSNTGELFF
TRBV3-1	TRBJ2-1	CASSLRDRAYNEQFF
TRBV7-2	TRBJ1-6	CASSPQGPHPPLHF
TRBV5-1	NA	CASSFNARAGGPSPNEQYF
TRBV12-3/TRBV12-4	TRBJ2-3	CASRIDRVSDTQYF
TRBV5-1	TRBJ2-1	CASSSGLAGLDEQFF
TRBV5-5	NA	CASSLIPFETQYF
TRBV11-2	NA	CASSLRAGINYEQYF
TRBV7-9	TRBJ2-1	CASSGDPYSYNEQFF
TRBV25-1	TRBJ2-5	CASSEFSIKTQYF
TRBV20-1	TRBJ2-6	CSASWGSGANVLTF
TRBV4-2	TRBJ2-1	CASSHRDNEQFF
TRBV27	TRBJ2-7	CASTPGGLADEQYF
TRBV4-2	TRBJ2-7	CASSQQKTSGSAPYEQYF
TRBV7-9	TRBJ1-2	CASSFSRQGGAYGYTF
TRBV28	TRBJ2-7	CVSSTLRGFEQYF
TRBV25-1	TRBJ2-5	CASSESGRLQETQYF
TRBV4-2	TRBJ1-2	CASSQALTGTYCYTF